The entry below gives a single TCR beta chain sequence along with its context. The antigen is undetermined. Peripheral blood samples of 9 to 10 milliliters were drawn from each donor. The study isolated at least 6.5 million PBMCs from each sample. The sample comes from a study of blood T cells in healthy people across ages. Primed by a sample-barcoded 5' primer and a J-beta primer mix, a second PCR proceeded for 7 to 11 cycles. Each cDNA molecule received a tag from a template-switch adaptor that had 12 random nucleotides. TCRdb reanalysed the 5' RACE reads using MiXCR and keeps one entry per CDR3 protein. The table shows approximately 790,000 distinct CDR3 sequences, with around 62% occurring only once. Study outcomes and limitations: Roughly linear declines in TCR beta diversity per million T cells occurred with age.

Looked up from germline, CDR1 is ENHRY and CDR2 is SYGVKD. The CDR3 is 14 residues long. V dropped 2 bases and J dropped 2 bases, with 10 bases sitting between them. This receptor was obtained from a man younger than 40 in good health. Sequenced input: blood. The rearrangement joins TRBV10-3 to TRBJ2-7; D call uncertain. The CDR3 spells CAISEQTEPYEQYF. DNA for the CDR3: TGTGCCATCAGTGAGCAGACGGAGCCCTACGAGCAGTACTTC.